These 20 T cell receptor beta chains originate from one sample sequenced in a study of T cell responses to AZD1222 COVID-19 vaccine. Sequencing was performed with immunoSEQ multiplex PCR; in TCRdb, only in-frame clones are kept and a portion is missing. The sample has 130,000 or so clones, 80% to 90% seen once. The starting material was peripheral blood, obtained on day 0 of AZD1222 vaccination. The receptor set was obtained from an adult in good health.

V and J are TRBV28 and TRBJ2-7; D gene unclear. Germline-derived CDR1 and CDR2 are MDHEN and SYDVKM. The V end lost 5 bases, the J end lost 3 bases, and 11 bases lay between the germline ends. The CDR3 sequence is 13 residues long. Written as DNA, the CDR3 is TGTGCCAGCAGTCGTGGCATAGGCTACGAGCAGTACTTC. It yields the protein CASSRGIGYEQYF.

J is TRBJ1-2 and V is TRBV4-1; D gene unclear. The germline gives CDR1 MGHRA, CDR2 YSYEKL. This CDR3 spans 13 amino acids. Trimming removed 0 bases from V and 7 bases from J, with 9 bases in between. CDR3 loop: CASSQELVSGYTF. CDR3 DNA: TGCGCCAGCAGCCAAGAGTTAGTGAGTGGCTACACCTTC.

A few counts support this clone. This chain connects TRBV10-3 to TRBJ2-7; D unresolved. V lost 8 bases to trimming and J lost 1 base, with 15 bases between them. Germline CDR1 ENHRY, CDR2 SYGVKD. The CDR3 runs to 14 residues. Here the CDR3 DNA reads TGTGCCATCGGACCTTCCGGCATTTCCTACGAGCAGTACTTC. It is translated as CAIGPSGISYEQYF.

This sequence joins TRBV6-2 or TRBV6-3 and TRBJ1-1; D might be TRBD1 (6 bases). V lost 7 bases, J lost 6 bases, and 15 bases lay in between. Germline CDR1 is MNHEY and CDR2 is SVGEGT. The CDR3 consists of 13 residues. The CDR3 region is CASNPDSWAEAFF. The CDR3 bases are TGTGCCAGCAACCCGGACAGCTGGGCTGAAGCTTTCTTT.

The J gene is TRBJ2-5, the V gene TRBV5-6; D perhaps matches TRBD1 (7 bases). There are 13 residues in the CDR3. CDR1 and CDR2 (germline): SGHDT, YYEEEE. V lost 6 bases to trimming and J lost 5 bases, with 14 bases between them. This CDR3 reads CASTRGARETQYF. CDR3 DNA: TGTGCCAGCACCAGGGGGGCCCGGGAGACCCAGTACTTC.

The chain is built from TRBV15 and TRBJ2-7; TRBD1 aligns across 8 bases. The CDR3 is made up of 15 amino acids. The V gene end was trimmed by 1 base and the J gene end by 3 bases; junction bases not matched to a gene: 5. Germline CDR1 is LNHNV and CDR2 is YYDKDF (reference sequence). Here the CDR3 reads CATSRGSDRGYEQYF. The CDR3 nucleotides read TGTGCCACCAGCAGAGGCTCAGACAGGGGCTACGAGCAGTACTTC.

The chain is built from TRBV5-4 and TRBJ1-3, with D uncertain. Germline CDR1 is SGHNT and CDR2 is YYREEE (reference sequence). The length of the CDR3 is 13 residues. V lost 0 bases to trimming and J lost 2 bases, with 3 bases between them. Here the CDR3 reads CASSLGAGNTIYF. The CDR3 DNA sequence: TGTGCCAGCAGCTTGGGGGCTGGAAACACCATATATTTT.

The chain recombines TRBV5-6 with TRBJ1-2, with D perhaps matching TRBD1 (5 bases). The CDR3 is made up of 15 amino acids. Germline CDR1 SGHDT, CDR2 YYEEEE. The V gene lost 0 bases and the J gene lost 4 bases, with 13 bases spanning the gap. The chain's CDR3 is CASSLGGLNSYGYTF. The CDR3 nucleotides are TGTGCCAGCAGCTTGGGGGGACTCAACTCCTATGGCTACACCTTC.

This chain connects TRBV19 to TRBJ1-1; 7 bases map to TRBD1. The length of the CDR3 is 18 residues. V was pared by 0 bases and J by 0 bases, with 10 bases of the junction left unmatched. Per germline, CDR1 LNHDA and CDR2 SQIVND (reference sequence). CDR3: CASSIDGAGGLLNTEAFF. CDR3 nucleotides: TGTGCCAGTAGTATAGATGGGGCAGGGGGTTTGCTGAACACTGAAGCTTTCTTT.

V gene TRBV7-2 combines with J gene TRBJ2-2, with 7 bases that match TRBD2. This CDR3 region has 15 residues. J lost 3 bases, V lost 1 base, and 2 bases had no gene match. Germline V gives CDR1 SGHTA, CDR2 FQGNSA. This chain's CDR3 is CASSLVGGYTGELFF. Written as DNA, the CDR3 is TGTGCCAGCAGCTTAGTGGGAGGGTACACCGGGGAGCTGTTTTTT.

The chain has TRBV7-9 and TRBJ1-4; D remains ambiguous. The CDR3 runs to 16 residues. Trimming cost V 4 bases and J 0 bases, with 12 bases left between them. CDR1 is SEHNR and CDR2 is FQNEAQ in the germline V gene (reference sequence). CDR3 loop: CASSSPASATNEKLFF. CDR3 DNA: TGTGCCAGCAGCTCCCCCGCCTCGGCAACTAATGAAAAACTGTTTTTT.

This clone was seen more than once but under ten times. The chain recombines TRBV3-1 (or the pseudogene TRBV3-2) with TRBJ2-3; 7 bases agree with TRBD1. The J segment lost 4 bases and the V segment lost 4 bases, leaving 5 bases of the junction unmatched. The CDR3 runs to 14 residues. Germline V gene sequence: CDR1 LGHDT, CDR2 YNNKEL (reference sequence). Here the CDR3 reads CASSRIQGADTQYF. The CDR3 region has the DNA TGTGCCAGCAGCCGAATCCAGGGGGCAGATACGCAGTATTTT.

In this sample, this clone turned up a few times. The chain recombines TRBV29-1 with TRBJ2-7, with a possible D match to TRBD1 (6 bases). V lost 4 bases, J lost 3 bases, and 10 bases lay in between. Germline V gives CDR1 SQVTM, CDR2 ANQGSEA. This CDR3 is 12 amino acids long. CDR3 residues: CSVALDSYEQYF. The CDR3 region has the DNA TGCAGCGTTGCCCTGGACAGCTACGAGCAGTACTTC.

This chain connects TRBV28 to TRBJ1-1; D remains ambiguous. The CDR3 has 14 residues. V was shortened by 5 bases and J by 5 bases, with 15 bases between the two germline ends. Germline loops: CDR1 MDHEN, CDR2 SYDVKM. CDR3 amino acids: CASSPTAFVTEAFF. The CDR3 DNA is TGTGCCAGCAGTCCAACAGCTTTTGTTACTGAAGCTTTCTTT.

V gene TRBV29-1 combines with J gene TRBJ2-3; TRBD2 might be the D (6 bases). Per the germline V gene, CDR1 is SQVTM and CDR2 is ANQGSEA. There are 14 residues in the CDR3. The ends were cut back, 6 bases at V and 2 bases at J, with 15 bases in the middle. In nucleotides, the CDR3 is TGCAGCGTGCGACCCGGGACTTTCACAGATACGCAGTATTTT. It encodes CSVRPGTFTDTQYF.

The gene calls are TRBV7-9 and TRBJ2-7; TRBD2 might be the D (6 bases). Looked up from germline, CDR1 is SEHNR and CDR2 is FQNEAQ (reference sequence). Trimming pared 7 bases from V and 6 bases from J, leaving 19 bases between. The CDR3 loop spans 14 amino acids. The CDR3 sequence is CASTYRASASEQYF. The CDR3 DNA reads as TGTGCCAGCACCTACCGGGCTAGCGCCAGCGAGCAGTACTTC.

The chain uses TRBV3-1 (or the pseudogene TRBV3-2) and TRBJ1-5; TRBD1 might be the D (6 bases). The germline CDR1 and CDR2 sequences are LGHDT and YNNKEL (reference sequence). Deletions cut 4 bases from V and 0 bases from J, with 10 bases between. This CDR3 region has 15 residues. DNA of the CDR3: TGTGCCAGCAGCCCCCCGGGGGCTAGCAATCAGCCCCAGCATTTT. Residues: CASSPPGASNQPQHF.

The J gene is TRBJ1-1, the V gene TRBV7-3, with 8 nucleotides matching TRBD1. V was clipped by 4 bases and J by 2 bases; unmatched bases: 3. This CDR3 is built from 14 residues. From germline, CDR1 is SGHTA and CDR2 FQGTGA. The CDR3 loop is CASSSQGDNTEAFF. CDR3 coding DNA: TGTGCCAGCAGCTCACAGGGGGACAACACTGAAGCTTTCTTT. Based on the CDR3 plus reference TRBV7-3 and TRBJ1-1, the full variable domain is GAGVSQTPSNKVTEKGKYVELRCDPISGHTALYWYRQSLGQGPEFLIYFQGTGAADDSGLPNDRFFAVRPEGSVSTLKIQRTERGDSAVYLCASSSQGDNTEAFFGQGTRLTVV.

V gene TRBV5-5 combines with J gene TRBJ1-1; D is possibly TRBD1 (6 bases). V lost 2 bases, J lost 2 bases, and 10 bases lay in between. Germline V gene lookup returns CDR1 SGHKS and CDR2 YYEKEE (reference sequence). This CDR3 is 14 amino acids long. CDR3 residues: CASSFGRGNTEAFF. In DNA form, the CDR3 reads TGTGCCAGCAGCTTTGGCAGGGGAAACACTGAAGCTTTCTTT. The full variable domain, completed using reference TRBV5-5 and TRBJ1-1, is DAGVTQSPTHLIKTRGQQVTLRCSPISGHKSVSWYQQVLGQGPQFIFQYYEKEERGRGNFPDRFSARQFPNYSSELNVNALLLGDSALYLCASSFGRGNTEAFFGQGTRLTVV.

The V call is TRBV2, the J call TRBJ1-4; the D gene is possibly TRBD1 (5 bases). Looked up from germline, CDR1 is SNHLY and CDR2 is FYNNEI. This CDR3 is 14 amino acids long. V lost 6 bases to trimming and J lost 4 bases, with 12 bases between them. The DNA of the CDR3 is TGTGCCAGCAGCCTGGGGGGGGTTAATGAAAAACTGTTTTTT. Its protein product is CASSLGGVNEKLFF. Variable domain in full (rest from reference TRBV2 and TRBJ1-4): EPEVTQTPSHQVTQMGQEVILRCVPISNHLYFYWYRQILGQKVEFLVSFYNNEISEKSEIFDDQFSVERPDGSNFTLKIRSTKLEDSAMYFCASSLGGVNEKLFFGSGTQLSVL.